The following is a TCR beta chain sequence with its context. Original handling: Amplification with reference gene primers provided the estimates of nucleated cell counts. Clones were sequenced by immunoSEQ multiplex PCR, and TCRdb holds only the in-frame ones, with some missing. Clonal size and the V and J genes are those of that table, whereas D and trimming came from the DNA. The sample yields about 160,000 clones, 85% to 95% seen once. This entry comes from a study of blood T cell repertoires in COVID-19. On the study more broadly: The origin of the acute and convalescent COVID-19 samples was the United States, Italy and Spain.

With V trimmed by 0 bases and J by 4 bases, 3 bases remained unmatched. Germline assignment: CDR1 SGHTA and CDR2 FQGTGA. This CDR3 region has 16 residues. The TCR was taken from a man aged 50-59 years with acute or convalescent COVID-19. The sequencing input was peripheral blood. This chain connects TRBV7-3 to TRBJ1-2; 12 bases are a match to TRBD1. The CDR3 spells CASSLTGQGAFYGYTF. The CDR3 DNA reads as TGTGCCAGCAGCTTAACGGGACAGGGGGCTTTCTATGGCTACACCTTC.